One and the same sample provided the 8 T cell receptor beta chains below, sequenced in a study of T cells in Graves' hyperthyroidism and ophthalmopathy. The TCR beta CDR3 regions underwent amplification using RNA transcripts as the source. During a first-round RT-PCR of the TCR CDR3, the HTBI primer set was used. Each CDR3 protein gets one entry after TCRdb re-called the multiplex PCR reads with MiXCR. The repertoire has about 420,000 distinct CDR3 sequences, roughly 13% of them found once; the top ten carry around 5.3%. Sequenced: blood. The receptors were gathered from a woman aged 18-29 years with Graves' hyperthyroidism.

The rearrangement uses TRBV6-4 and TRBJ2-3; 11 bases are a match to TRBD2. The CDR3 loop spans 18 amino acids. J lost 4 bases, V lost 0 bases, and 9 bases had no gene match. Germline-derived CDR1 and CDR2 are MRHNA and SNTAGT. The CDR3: CASSDSGSSGRNPDTQYF. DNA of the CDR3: TGTGCCAGCAGTGACTCGGGTTCTAGCGGGAGGAACCCAGATACGCAGTATTTT.

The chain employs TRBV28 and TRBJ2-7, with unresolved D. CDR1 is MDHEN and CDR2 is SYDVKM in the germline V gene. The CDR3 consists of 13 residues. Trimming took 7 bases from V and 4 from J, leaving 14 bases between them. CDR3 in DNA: TGTGCCAGCACCTTAAGTGCTCGGTACGAGCAGTACTTC. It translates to CASTLSARYEQYF.

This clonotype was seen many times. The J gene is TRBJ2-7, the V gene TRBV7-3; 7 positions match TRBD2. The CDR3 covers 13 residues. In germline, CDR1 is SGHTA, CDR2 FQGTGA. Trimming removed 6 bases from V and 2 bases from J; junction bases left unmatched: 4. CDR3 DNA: TGTGCCAGCAGTTTGGGGAGGGCCTACGAGCAGTACTTC. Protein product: CASSLGRAYEQYF.

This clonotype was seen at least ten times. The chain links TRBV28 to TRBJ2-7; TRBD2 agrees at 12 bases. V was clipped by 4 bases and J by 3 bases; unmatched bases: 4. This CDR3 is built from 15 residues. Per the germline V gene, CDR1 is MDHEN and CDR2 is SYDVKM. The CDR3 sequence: CASSSSTSGGYEQYF. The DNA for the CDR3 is TGTGCCAGCAGTTCCTCGACTAGCGGGGGCTACGAGCAGTACTTC.

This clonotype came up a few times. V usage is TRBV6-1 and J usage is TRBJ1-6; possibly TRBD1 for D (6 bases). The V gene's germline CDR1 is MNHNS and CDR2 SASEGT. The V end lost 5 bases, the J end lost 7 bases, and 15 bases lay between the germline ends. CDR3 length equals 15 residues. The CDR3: CASSWETGRNSPLHF. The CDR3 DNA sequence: TGTGCCAGCAGTTGGGAGACAGGCCGAAATTCACCCCTCCACTTT.

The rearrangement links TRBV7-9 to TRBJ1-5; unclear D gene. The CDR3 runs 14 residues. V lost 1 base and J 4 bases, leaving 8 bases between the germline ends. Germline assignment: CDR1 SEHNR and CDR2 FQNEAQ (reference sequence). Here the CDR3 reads CASSLGTVNQPQHF. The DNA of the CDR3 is TGTGCCAGCAGCTTAGGAACGGTTAATCAGCCCCAGCATTTT. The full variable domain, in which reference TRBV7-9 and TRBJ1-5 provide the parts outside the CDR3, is DTGVSQNPRHKITKRGQNVTFRCDPISEHNRLYWYRQTLGQGPEFLTYFQNEAQLEKSRLLSDRFSAERPKGSFSTLEIQRTEQGDSAMYLCASSLGTVNQPQHFGDGTRLSIL.

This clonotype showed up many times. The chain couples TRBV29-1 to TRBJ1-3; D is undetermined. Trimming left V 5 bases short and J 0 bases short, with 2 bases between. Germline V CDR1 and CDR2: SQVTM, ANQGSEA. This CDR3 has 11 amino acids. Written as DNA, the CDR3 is TGCAGCGTTCGCTCTGGAAACACCATATATTTT. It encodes CSVRSGNTIYF.

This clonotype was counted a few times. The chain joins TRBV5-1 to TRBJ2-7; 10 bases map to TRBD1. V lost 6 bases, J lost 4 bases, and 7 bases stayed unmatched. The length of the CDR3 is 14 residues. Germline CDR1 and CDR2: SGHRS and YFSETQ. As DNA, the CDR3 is TGCGCCAGCACGGGGGAGGGACAGGGGTACGAGCAGTACTTC. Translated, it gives CASTGEGQGYEQYF.